The 25 T cell receptor beta chains presented below share a single source sample, sequenced in a study of response to subunit inactivated influenza vaccine. One entry per CDR3 protein, called by TCRdb with MiXCR from the RT-PCR reads. The table lists hundreds of thousands of distinct CDR3 sequences, 25% of them singletons. The sample consisted of CD4+ T cells sorted from PBMCs, taken less than 6 days after vaccination. Every receptor here comes from a man over 45 who received an inactivated influenza vaccine.

The chain links TRBV7-9 to TRBJ2-5; 8 bases are shared with TRBD2. After removal of 2 bases from V and 0 bases from J, the junction contained 5 bases not matched to a gene. Germline-derived CDR1 and CDR2 are SEHNR and FQNEAQ (reference sequence). The CDR3 consists of 16 residues. CDR3 DNA: TGTGCCAGCAGCTTACGTGGCGGGGGGAACCAAGAGACCCAGTACTTC. Translation gives CASSLRGGGNQETQYF.

The gene calls are TRBV5-6 and TRBJ1-2, with 12 positions matching TRBD1. The V and J ends lost 5 bases and 5 bases, in that order; junction bases with no gene match: 4. Germline lookup yields CDR1 SGHDT and CDR2 YYEEEE. The CDR3 sequence is 14 residues long. The CDR3 DNA sequence: TGTGCCAGCAGAATGGGACAGGGGGCATATGGCTACACCTTC. Its translation is CASRMGQGAYGYTF.

This sequence joins TRBV12-3 or TRBV12-4 and TRBJ2-5; D is unresolved. This CDR3 comprises 15 residues. V was cut by 3 bases and J by 2 bases, with 13 bases left in between. CDR3 protein: CASSFSIAVQETQYF. The CDR3 coding sequence is TGTGCCAGCAGTTTCAGCATCGCCGTACAAGAGACCCAGTACTTC.

The chain employs TRBV5-1 and TRBJ2-3; unclear D gene. The CDR3 has 15 residues. V gave up 2 bases and J gave up 1 base, with 11 bases separating them. The V gene's germline CDR1 is SGHRS and CDR2 YFSETQ. In nucleotides, the CDR3 is TGCGCCAGCAGCTTTGGTCAGGAAGGCACAGATACGCAGTATTTT. Translation: CASSFGQEGTDTQYF.

This clonotype was detected many times. The chain joins TRBV20-1 to TRBJ2-7; 7 bases match TRBD1. Losses at the gene ends were 6 bases for V and 5 bases for J; bases not matched to a gene: 7. The CDR3 has 12 amino acids. CDR1 is DFQATT, CDR2 SNEGSKA, per germline (reference sequence). The CDR3 DNA reads as TGCAGTGCCACAGGGGCCTCTAACGAGCAGTACTTC. This gives the protein CSATGASNEQYF.

The rearrangement links TRBV2 to TRBJ2-1; D may be TRBD2 (5 bases). The germline CDR1 and CDR2 sequences are SNHLY and FYNNEI. Trimming removed 8 bases at V and 7 bases at J, with 6 bases between. The CDR3 sequence is 10 residues long. Written as DNA, the CDR3 is TGTGCCAGCGGCGGGAATGAGCAGTTCTTC. Translated: CASGGNEQFF. The full variable domain, rest sourced from reference TRBV2 and TRBJ2-1, is EPEVTQTPSHQVTQMGQEVILRCVPISNHLYFYWYRQILGQKVEFLVSFYNNEISEKSEIFDDQFSVERPDGSNFTLKIRSTKLEDSAMYFCASGGNEQFFGPGTRLTVL.

This chain connects TRBV27 to TRBJ2-7, with no clear D. Deletions cut 2 bases from V and 0 bases from J, with 17 bases between. Germline V CDR1 and CDR2: MNHEY, SMNVEV (reference sequence). The length of the CDR3 is 17 residues. DNA for the CDR3: TGTGCCAGCAGTTTAAACCCCTTCGCGGCCAGCTCCTACGAGCAGTACTTC. It specifies CASSLNPFAASSYEQYF.

The genes are TRBV4-3 and TRBJ1-4; the D is unclear. Trimming removed 1 base from V and 2 bases from J, with 11 bases in between. The V gene's germline CDR1 is LGHNA and CDR2 YSLEER. The CDR3 has 16 amino acids. The CDR3 sequence: CASSQGQGRTNEKLFF. The CDR3 nucleotides are TGCGCCAGCAGCCAAGGTCAAGGTCGGACTAATGAAAAACTGTTTTTT.

This clonotype was detected a few times. The chain has TRBV12-3 or TRBV12-4 and TRBJ1-6, with TRBD1 identical over 7 bases. The CDR3 length is 14 residues. Germline trimming cut 6 bases from V and 5 bases from J; bases unmatched to any gene: 4. CDR3: CASSGTVNNSPLHF. The CDR3 nucleotides are TGTGCCAGCAGCGGGACAGTAAATAATTCACCCCTCCACTTT.

The chain carries TRBV11-3 and TRBJ2-7, with 8 bases identical to TRBD1. The CDR3 is 15 residues long. The germline CDR1 and CDR2 sequences are SGHNT and YENEEA. After removal of 6 bases from V and 3 bases from J, the junction contained 10 bases not matched to a gene. Here the CDR3 DNA reads TGTGCCAGCAGTTCGAGTGGGACAGGCGACTACGAGCAGTACTTC. Protein: CASSSSGTGDYEQYF.

This chain connects TRBV7-2 to TRBJ2-5; the D gene is possibly TRBD2 (6 bases). Germline CDR1 SGHTA, CDR2 FQGNSA. This CDR3 has 13 amino acids. V lost 5 bases and J 4 bases, leaving 11 bases between the germline ends. Here the CDR3 DNA reads TGTGCCAGCAGCGGTTCGGGGGTAGAGACCCAGTACTTC. Translating it yields CASSGSGVETQYF.

The chain uses TRBV18 and TRBJ2-3; tentative D call: TRBD1 (5 bases). Deletions cut 2 bases from V and 0 bases from J, with 9 bases between. This CDR3 contains 15 residues. Per the germline V gene, CDR1 is KGHSH and CDR2 is LQKENI. The CDR3 reads CASSPFGQSTDTQYF. CDR3 in DNA: TGTGCCAGCTCACCATTCGGACAAAGCACAGATACGCAGTATTTT.

This clonotype was seen a few times. The chain combines TRBV15 with TRBJ2-7, with TRBD2 matching over 8 bases. Germline-derived CDR1 and CDR2 are LNHNV and YYDKDF (reference sequence). The CDR3 sequence is 15 residues long. The J segment lost 2 bases and the V segment lost 0 bases, leaving 3 bases of the junction unmatched. The CDR3: CATSREGGGTYEQYF. The DNA of the CDR3 is TGTGCCACCAGCAGAGAGGGCGGGGGGACCTACGAGCAGTACTTC.

This clonotype appeared a single time. The chain links TRBV7-9 to TRBJ2-7; D might be TRBD1 (6 bases). CDR3 length: 15 amino acids. In germline, CDR1 is SEHNR, CDR2 FQNEAQ (reference sequence). Trimming cost V 1 base and J 4 bases, with 14 bases left between them. CDR3 protein: CASSLEAHREYEQYF. As DNA, the CDR3 is TGTGCCAGCAGCTTAGAGGCTCACAGGGAATACGAGCAGTACTTC.

The chain recombines TRBV5-1 with TRBJ2-7, with 8 nucleotides matching TRBD2. This CDR3 region has 18 residues. Germline assignment: CDR1 SGHRS and CDR2 YFSETQ. The junction had 13 bases not matched to a gene; V was cut back by 0 bases and J by 2 bases. CDR3 nucleotide sequence: TGCGCCAGCAGCTTGGGAGTTGGTCGCGGGGGGCCGACCTACGAGCAGTACTTC. Encoded protein: CASSLGVGRGGPTYEQYF.

The chain has TRBV3-1 and TRBJ1-2; D is possibly TRBD1 (6 bases). Germline loops: CDR1 LGHDT, CDR2 YNNKEL (reference sequence). This CDR3 region has 15 residues. V was trimmed by 4 bases and J by 4 bases, leaving 16 bases between them. CDR3 DNA: TGTGCCAGCAGCCTGGGCGGCGGGACACGCTATGGCTACACCTTC. Translating it yields CASSLGGGTRYGYTF. The whole variable domain, remainder taken from reference TRBV3-1 and TRBJ1-2, is DTAVSQTPKYLVTQMGNDKSIKCEQNLGHDTMYWYKQDSKKFLKIMFSYNNKELIINETVPNRFSPKSPDKAHLNLHINSLELGDSAVYFCASSLGGGTRYGYTFGSGTRLTVV.

This clonotype occurred a few times. The chain couples TRBV5-1 to TRBJ2-3; no definite D call. Trimming cost V 1 base and J 3 bases, with 15 bases left between them. Germline loops: CDR1 SGHRS, CDR2 YFSETQ. CDR3 length equals 16 residues. The CDR3 is CASSLSLNPKTDTQYF. In DNA, the CDR3 is TGCGCCAGCAGCTTGAGTCTCAACCCGAAAACAGATACGCAGTATTTT.

The rearrangement uses TRBV7-6 and TRBJ2-7, with 12 positions matching TRBD2. Germline-derived CDR1 and CDR2 are SGHVS and FNYEAQ. V was pared by 5 bases and J by 0 bases, with 5 bases of the junction left unmatched. There are 16 residues in the CDR3. The CDR3 DNA reads as TGTGCCAGCAGCCCAGGGACTAGCGGGTTCTCCTACGAGCAGTACTTC. Translating it yields CASSPGTSGFSYEQYF.

This clonotype showed up just a few times. The chain recombines TRBV24-1 with TRBJ2-3, with D perhaps TRBD2 (5 bases). The V gene lost 1 base and the J gene lost 0 bases, with 10 bases spanning the gap. In germline, CDR1 is KGHDR, CDR2 SFDVKD. This CDR3 is built from 16 residues. The CDR3 sequence is CATSDLKDWSTDTQYF. The CDR3 DNA reads as TGTGCCACCAGTGATTTAAAGGACTGGAGCACAGATACGCAGTATTTT.

V and J are TRBV3-1 and TRBJ1-2, with 8 bases fitting TRBD1. This CDR3 spans 14 amino acids. V lost 3 bases, J lost 6 bases, and 6 bases stayed unmatched. Germline CDR1 is LGHDT and CDR2 is YNNKEL (reference sequence). The CDR3 sequence is CASSQIQGVDGYTF. The DNA of the CDR3 is TGTGCCAGCAGCCAGATACAGGGGGTCGATGGCTACACCTTC.

The chain combines TRBV4-2 with TRBJ1-2, with 8 bases fitting TRBD1. Germline CDR1 LGHNA, CDR2 YNFKEQ. The CDR3 extends over 15 amino acids. The V and J ends lost 3 bases and 4 bases, in that order; junction bases with no gene match: 7. For the CDR3, the DNA is TGTGCCAGCAGCCAGACCCAGGGGGCCGGCTATGGCTACACCTTC. Its translation: CASSQTQGAGYGYTF.

The rearrangement uses TRBV5-1 and TRBJ2-7, with D uncertain. The CDR3 spans 15 residues. V lost 2 bases to trimming and J lost 3 bases, with 15 bases between them. CDR1 and CDR2 (germline): SGHRS, YFSETQ. The CDR3 bases are TGCGCCAGCAGCTTTAGCCAGGATTTGTACTACGAGCAGTACTTC. Residues: CASSFSQDLYYEQYF.

V is TRBV5-1 and J is TRBJ2-3; D remains ambiguous. The CDR3 consists of 15 residues. Trimming left V 0 bases short and J 5 bases short, with 13 bases between. Germline CDR1 and CDR2: SGHRS and YFSETQ. The CDR3 DNA reads TGCGCCAGCAGCTTGGGGCAGGCGTCGGGAGATACGCAGTATTTT. It encodes CASSLGQASGDTQYF. Full variable domain (rest looked up from reference TRBV5-1 and TRBJ2-3): KAGVTQTPRYLIKTRGQQVTLSCSPISGHRSVSWYQQTPGQGLQFLFEYFSETQRNKGNFPGRFSGRQFSNSRSEMNVSTLELGDSALYLCASSLGQASGDTQYFGPGTRLTVL.

This clonotype came up many times. The V gene is TRBV10-3, the J gene TRBJ2-2, with D maybe TRBD1 (6 bases). CDR3 length equals 15 residues. Germline CDR1 ENHRY, CDR2 SYGVKD. Trimming removed 2 bases at V and 1 base at J, with 8 bases between. The CDR3 region is CAISEGQLNTGELFF. CDR3 nucleotide sequence: TGTGCCATCAGTGAGGGACAGTTGAACACCGGGGAGCTGTTTTTT.

J is TRBJ2-2 and V is TRBV15; TRBD1 matches 7 bases. Per germline, CDR1 LNHNV and CDR2 YYDKDF (reference sequence). This CDR3 contains 14 residues. Trimming removed 1 base from V and 6 bases from J; junction bases left unmatched: 2. CDR3 protein: CATSRAGQPGELFF. The DNA of the CDR3 is TGTGCCACCAGCAGAGCGGGACAGCCCGGGGAGCTGTTTTTT.